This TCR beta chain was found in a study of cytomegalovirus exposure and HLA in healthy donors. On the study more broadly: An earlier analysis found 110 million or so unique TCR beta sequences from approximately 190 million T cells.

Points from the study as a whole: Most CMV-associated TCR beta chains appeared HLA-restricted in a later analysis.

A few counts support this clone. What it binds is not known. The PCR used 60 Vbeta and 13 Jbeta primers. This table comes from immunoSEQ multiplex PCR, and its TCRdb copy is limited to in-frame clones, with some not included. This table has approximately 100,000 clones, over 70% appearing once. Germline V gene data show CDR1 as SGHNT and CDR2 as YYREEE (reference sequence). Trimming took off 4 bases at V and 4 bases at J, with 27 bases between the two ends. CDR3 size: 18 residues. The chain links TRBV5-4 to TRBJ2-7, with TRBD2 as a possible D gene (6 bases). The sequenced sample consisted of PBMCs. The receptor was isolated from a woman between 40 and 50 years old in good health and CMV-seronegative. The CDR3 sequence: CASSHTAGLSLMKYEQYF. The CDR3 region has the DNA TGTGCCAGCAGCCATACCGCGGGGCTCTCCTTAATGAAATACGAGCAGTACTTC.